This is a list of T cell receptor beta chains from one sample in a study of post-analysis software for immune sequencing data. TCRdb recomputed calls from the PCR reads with MiXCR, one row per CDR3 protein. The sample lists 820,000 or so distinct CDR3 sequences, approximately 50% occurring once. Sequenced: blood. These receptors all stem from a girl aged 10 to 17 with multiple sclerosis. CDR3s include the opening cysteine and the closing phenylalanine or tryptophan. The order of the fields is V gene, CDR3 length, J gene, clone size, CDR3 protein. Only part of the rows carry a size: once, few, many, or a class if the clone is expanded.

TRBV14	16	TRBJ2-7	-	CASSQEGQASSYEQYF
TRBV12-3/TRBV12-4	15	TRBJ2-2	few	CASSLPRGNTGELFF
TRBV10-3	17	TRBJ2-3	few	CAISERPSGGNTDTQYF
TRBV6-5	17	TRBJ2-6	few	CASSYSISISGANVLTF
TRBV6-2/TRBV6-3	13	TRBJ1-2	-	CASRPRGAHGYTF
TRBV7-3	15	TRBJ2-7	few	CASSLKASGVSEQYF
TRBV29-1	13	TRBJ2-7	few	CSVGTSGLYEQYF
TRBV5-1	13	TRBJ2-7	-	CASSLEGVYEQYF
TRBV7-8	15	TRBJ2-3	-	CASSPEDPSTDTQYF
TRBV5-1	15	TRBJ2-5	-	CASSLEGAKLETQYF
TRBV24-1	13	TRBJ2-1	-	CATSDPERGEQFF
TRBV5-6	14	TRBJ2-1	-	CASNGQGPWNEQFF
TRBV4-1	14	TRBJ2-1	-	CASSQVGGPDEQFF
TRBV25-1	13	-	-	CASRDFDRGEQYF
TRBV5-1	15	TRBJ2-1	-	CASSWAGTGGNEQFF
TRBV7-6	15	TRBJ1-2	few	CASSQGTDMNYGYTF
TRBV14	15	TRBJ2-7	few	CASSQELAGVYEQYF
TRBV7-3	17	TRBJ2-1	few	CASSLGRREGSYNEQFF
TRBV5-5	18	TRBJ1-6	-	CASSLGQPQSSYNSPLHF
TRBV5-1	17	TRBJ2-1	-	CASSLRIAGPARNEQFF
TRBV18	14	TRBJ2-7	few	CASSTAGSSYEQYF
TRBV7-2	15	TRBJ1-2	few	CASTYLGSENYGYTF
TRBV12-3/TRBV12-4	16	TRBJ1-5	-	CASSLGLGSLGQPQHF
TRBV6-2/TRBV6-3	14	-	-	CASSYRPSKDEQYF
TRBV12-3/TRBV12-4	14	TRBJ2-4	-	CASSFGQGGTTQYF